These T cell receptor beta chains were read from a single sample in a study of radiotherapy plus CTLA-4 blockade in lung cancer. Clones were read by immunoSEQ multiplex PCR, and TCRdb kept only the in-frame ones, dropping some. The profile shows around 59,000 clones, approximately 70% of them singletons. The sample was peripheral blood, taken from a patient treated with radiotherapy plus ipilimumab. The receptor source for this set is a human donor with non-small cell lung cancer whose response to radiotherapy plus ipilimumab could not be evaluated. Each CDR3 is given with its conserved first and last residue. The size field is filled for only some rows; it gives once, few, many or a size class.

CDR3: CASSYGQEGNQPQHF; V: TRBV5-1; J: TRBJ1-5; size: NA
CDR3: CASSLGQGPSYEQYF; V: TRBV7-6; J: TRBJ2-7; size: NA
CDR3: CASSLRTDQETQYF; V: TRBV7-8; J: TRBJ2-5; size: few
CDR3: CASSLVDGGRVEKLFF; V: TRBV7-9; J: TRBJ1-4; size: NA
CDR3: CASSEVGGVYGYTF; V: TRBV6-1; J: TRBJ1-2; size: NA
CDR3: CASSSDSLSSYEQYF; V: TRBV7-2; J: TRBJ2-7; size: NA
CDR3: CASSQDGRGYNEQFF; V: TRBV4-2; J: TRBJ2-1; size: NA
CDR3: CASTPQGSNEKLFF; V: TRBV10-1; J: TRBJ1-4; size: NA
CDR3: CASSLYTGEGEKLFF; V: TRBV27; J: TRBJ1-4; size: NA
CDR3: CASSSTQQASSYEQYF; V: TRBV6-6; J: TRBJ2-7; size: NA
CDR3: CASSSPPPGQGDYEQYF; V: TRBV11-3; J: TRBJ2-7; size: NA
CDR3: CASSDSRQGALSYGYTF; V: TRBV25-1; J: TRBJ1-2; size: NA
CDR3: CASNRDRGNSPLHF; V: TRBV5-4; J: TRBJ1-6; size: NA
CDR3: CASSYLGTRGAYEQFF; V: TRBV6-5; J: TRBJ2-1; size: NA
CDR3: CASSLGGSYNSPLHF; V: TRBV27; J: TRBJ1-6; size: once
CDR3: CASSLTPDREVYGYTF; V: TRBV11-1; J: TRBJ1-2; size: once
CDR3: CASSEQGGTEAFF; V: TRBV19; J: TRBJ1-1; size: few
CDR3: CASSVSPNYGYTF; V: TRBV9; J: TRBJ1-2; size: NA
CDR3: CASSVGPGGHYGYTF; V: TRBV9; J: TRBJ1-2; size: medium-sized
CDR3: CASSQAREGDNEQFF; V: TRBV4-1; J: TRBJ2-1; size: NA
CDR3: CASSLGTGGNQPQHF; V: TRBV5-1; J: TRBJ1-5; size: NA
CDR3: CASSWGPNTEAFF; V: TRBV6-6; J: TRBJ1-1; size: NA
CDR3: CASSQLTAGNTIYF; V: TRBV7-6; J: TRBJ1-3; size: NA
CDR3: CASSFPGQGQDEQYF; V: TRBV19; J: NA; size: once
CDR3: CASSLVAANYGYTF; V: TRBV5-5; J: TRBJ1-2; size: few
CDR3: CASSTGTSSSYEQYF; V: TRBV5-1; J: TRBJ2-7; size: NA
CDR3: CASSLPMGELFF; V: TRBV7-9; J: TRBJ2-2; size: NA
CDR3: CASSNLLGQAYEQYF; V: TRBV28; J: TRBJ2-7; size: once
CDR3: CASSEAWGGISGNTIYF; V: TRBV6-1; J: TRBJ1-3; size: NA
CDR3: CASSDRLAVWYEQYF; V: TRBV6-1; J: TRBJ2-7; size: NA
CDR3: CASSFGGPLYNEQFF; V: TRBV5-1; J: TRBJ2-1; size: few
CDR3: CASSLSFSGGEYEQYF; V: TRBV5-1; J: TRBJ2-7; size: NA
CDR3: CAWSVAGRTDTQYF; V: TRBV30; J: TRBJ2-3; size: few
CDR3: CAISDPGTFDYGYTF; V: TRBV10-3; J: TRBJ1-2; size: NA
CDR3: CASSHTITYEQYF; V: TRBV7-9; J: TRBJ2-7; size: NA
CDR3: CASSSTGSPLHF; V: TRBV28; J: TRBJ1-6; size: few
CDR3: CASSQVGSGEGTGELFF; V: TRBV4-1; J: TRBJ2-2; size: NA
CDR3: CASSFDRGMDGELFF; V: TRBV5-1; J: TRBJ2-2; size: NA
CDR3: CASRTGGANTGELFF; V: TRBV6-1; J: TRBJ2-2; size: NA
CDR3: CASSQGTSGGQRETQYF; V: TRBV5-4; J: TRBJ2-5; size: NA
CDR3: CASSLVSETQYF; V: TRBV5-1; J: TRBJ2-5; size: NA